The entry below gives a single T cell receptor beta chain sequence along with its context. A read error may explain this, as a much larger clone is one base away. This CDR3 fails to terminate in the conserved phenylalanine or tryptophan, so it likely reflects a read error. In building TCR beta libraries, iRepertoire HTBI primers were used together with Arm-PCR of CDR3 regions. One entry per CDR3 protein results from TCRdb running MiXCR on the multiplex PCR reads. The data hold over 350,000 distinct CDR3 sequences, with 14% observed a single time. This specimen belongs to a study of regulatory T cells in long-lasting Graves disease. Time point described: newly diagnosed GD, antithyroid drugs for less than 3 months. PBMCs were the source of the RNA used for TCR sequencing. This CDR3 is built from 16 residues. Germline CDR1 and CDR2: SGDLS and YYNGEE. The ends were cut back, 3 bases at V and 3 bases at J, with 16 bases in the middle.

Separately, the same data were catalogued under a study of T cells in Graves' hyperthyroidism and ophthalmopathy. That report adds: Appearing also in blood were most of the thyroid clonotypes expanded above 0.001.

V and J are TRBV9 and TRBJ2-1; a weak D match, TRBD2 (5 bases). The clonotype was recovered from a woman in her forties or fifties with Graves disease. The input for sequencing was peripheral blood mononuclear cells (PBMCs), taken at new diagnosis, from a patient treated with antithyroid drugs. The CDR3 nucleotides read TGTGCCAGCAGCGCGACTAATTTGGGCTTCTACAATGAGCAGTTCTCC. Protein product: CASSATNLGFYNEQFS.